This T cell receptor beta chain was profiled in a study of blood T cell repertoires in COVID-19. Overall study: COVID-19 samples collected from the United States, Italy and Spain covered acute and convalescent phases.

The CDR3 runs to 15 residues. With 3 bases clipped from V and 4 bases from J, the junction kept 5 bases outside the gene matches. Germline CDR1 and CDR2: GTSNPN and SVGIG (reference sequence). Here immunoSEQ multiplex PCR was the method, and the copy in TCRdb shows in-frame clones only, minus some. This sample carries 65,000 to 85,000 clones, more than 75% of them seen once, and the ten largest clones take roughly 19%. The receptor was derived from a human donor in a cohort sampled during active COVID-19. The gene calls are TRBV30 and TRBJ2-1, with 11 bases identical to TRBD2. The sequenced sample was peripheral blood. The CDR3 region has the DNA TGTGCCTGGAGGGCCGGGACTAGCGGTTACAATGAGCAGTTCTTC. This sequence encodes CAWRAGTSGYNEQFF.